This paragraph reports one T cell receptor (beta chain). The sample belongs to a study of blood T cell repertoires in COVID-19. About the study: Acute and convalescent COVID-19 specimens originated in the United States, Italy and Spain. T cells, B-cell-depleted T cells, or PBMCs supplied cDNA or gDNA.

In the authors' workflow: How many nucleated cells were present was estimated from reference gene primer amplification. Here immunoSEQ multiplex PCR was the method, and the copy in TCRdb shows in-frame clones only, minus some. V, J and clone size derive from that table, while D and trimming were established from the DNA sequence. The sample carries 90,000 to 140,000 clones, approximately 82% recorded once. The sequence derives from a woman aged 80 or over with acute or convalescent COVID-19. The sample comprised peripheral blood.

Here the CDR3 reads CASSPTGLQPQHF. The CDR3 DNA sequence: TGTGCCAGCAGTCCTACAGGGCTTCAGCCCCAGCATTTT. The V call is TRBV12-3 or TRBV12-4, the J call TRBJ1-5, with D possibly TRBD1 on 6 matching bases. This CDR3 is 13 amino acids long. Trimming cost V 5 bases and J 6 bases, with 11 bases left between them.